This T cell receptor (beta chain) originates from a study of cytomegalovirus exposure and HLA in healthy donors. Study-level results: CMV antigen specificity of a few CMV-associated chains was confirmed in vitro. Most sequenced TCRs were rare (though some public TCRs occurred in many donors).

Sequencing used immunoSEQ multiplex PCR; TCRdb keeps in-frame clones, though not all of them. The table has about 160,000 clones, over 85% seen once. The CDR3 contains 13 residues. Germline values: CDR1 SGHRS, CDR2 YFSETQ. With 4 bases clipped from V and 9 bases from J, the junction kept 6 bases outside the gene matches. Comment on this clone: Its target is unknown.

The chain has TRBV5-1 and TRBJ1-5, with TRBD1 identical over 8 bases. What was sequenced was PBMCs. The source is a woman between 18 and 30 years old in good health and CMV-seropositive. The CDR3, as DNA: TGCGCCAGCAGCCGGACAGGGCATCTGCCCCAGCATTTT. It specifies CASSRTGHLPQHF.